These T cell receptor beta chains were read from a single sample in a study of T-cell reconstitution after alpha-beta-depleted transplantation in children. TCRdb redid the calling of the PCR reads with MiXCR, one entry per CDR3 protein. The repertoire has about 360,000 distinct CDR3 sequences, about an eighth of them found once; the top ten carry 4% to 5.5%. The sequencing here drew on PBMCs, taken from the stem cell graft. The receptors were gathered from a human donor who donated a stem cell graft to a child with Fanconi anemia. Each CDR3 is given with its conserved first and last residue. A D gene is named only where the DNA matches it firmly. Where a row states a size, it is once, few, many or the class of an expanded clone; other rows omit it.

CDR3aa: CASRSTGTRRGPLHF
CDR3nt: TGTGCCAGCAGAAGTACCGGGACACGGAGGGGGCCCCTCCACTTT
j_gene: TRBJ1-6
d_gene: NA
v_gene: TRBV28
abundance: NA

CDR3aa: CASSPGGQPNEKLFF
CDR3nt: TGTGCCAGCAGTCCCGGTGGACAGCCTAATGAAAAACTGTTTTTT
j_gene: TRBJ1-4
d_gene: NA
v_gene: TRBV12-3/TRBV12-4
abundance: NA

CDR3aa: CASSARVGGAMRPGELFF
CDR3nt: TGTGCCAGCAGCGCTCGGGTGGGGGGCGCGATGAGGCCCGGGGAGCTGTTTTTT
j_gene: TRBJ2-2
d_gene: NA
v_gene: TRBV7-8
abundance: NA

CDR3aa: CASSQAGSAFAGELFF
CDR3nt: TGCGCCAGCAGCCAAGCTGGTAGCGCCTTCGCCGGGGAGCTGTTTTTT
j_gene: TRBJ2-2
d_gene: NA
v_gene: TRBV4-3
abundance: NA

CDR3aa: CSASNPTGGLEKLFF
CDR3nt: TGCAGTGCTAGCAATCCGACAGGGGGACTTGAAAAACTGTTTTTT
j_gene: TRBJ1-4
d_gene: TRBD1
v_gene: TRBV20-1
abundance: NA

CDR3aa: CSARGTSGAFF
CDR3nt: TGCAGTGCTAGGGGCACCTCCGGAGCTTTCTTT
j_gene: TRBJ1-1
d_gene: NA
v_gene: TRBV20-1
abundance: few

CDR3aa: CASSAPGSQGGYTF
CDR3nt: TGTGCCAGCAGTGCCCCGGGGTCACAGGGAGGCTACACCTTC
j_gene: TRBJ1-2
d_gene: NA
v_gene: TRBV25-1
abundance: few

CDR3aa: CASSGYTRDTQYF
CDR3nt: TGTGCCAGCTCAGGCTATACCCGAGATACGCAGTATTTT
j_gene: TRBJ2-3
d_gene: NA
v_gene: TRBV18
abundance: few

CDR3aa: CASSLGPSAKNIQYF
CDR3nt: TGTGCCAGCAGCTTAGGTCCCTCCGCCAAAAACATTCAGTACTTC
j_gene: TRBJ2-4
d_gene: NA
v_gene: TRBV7-2
abundance: NA

CDR3aa: CSVEIPVPSGNTIYF
CDR3nt: TGCAGCGTTGAGATTCCAGTTCCATCTGGAAACACCATATATTTT
j_gene: TRBJ1-3
d_gene: NA
v_gene: TRBV29-1
abundance: many

CDR3aa: CATSDYSYNEQFF
CDR3nt: TGTGCCACCAGTGATTACAGCTACAATGAGCAGTTCTTC
j_gene: TRBJ2-1
d_gene: NA
v_gene: TRBV24-1
abundance: many

CDR3aa: CASSGVRGANVHEQFF
CDR3nt: TGTGCCAGCAGCGGGGTCCGGGGGGCCAACGTCCATGAGCAGTTCTTC
j_gene: TRBJ2-1
d_gene: NA
v_gene: TRBV5-4
abundance: NA

CDR3aa: CSATRVSGGRGDTQYF
CDR3nt: TGCAGTGCTACTCGAGTTAGCGGGGGTAGAGGAGATACGCAGTATTTT
j_gene: TRBJ2-3
d_gene: TRBD2
v_gene: TRBV20-1
abundance: many

CDR3aa: CAISESGQVVETQYF
CDR3nt: TGTGCCATCAGTGAGTCCGGACAGGTAGTCGAGACCCAGTACTTC
j_gene: TRBJ2-5
d_gene: TRBD1
v_gene: TRBV10-3
abundance: few

CDR3aa: CASSSLTGYEQFF
CDR3nt: TGTGCCAGCAGTTCCCTTACAGGGTATGAGCAGTTCTTC
j_gene: TRBJ2-1
d_gene: NA
v_gene: TRBV12-3/TRBV12-4
abundance: many

CDR3aa: CASSWGGYNEQFF
CDR3nt: TGTGCCAGCAGCTGGGGGGGGTACAATGAGCAGTTCTTC
j_gene: TRBJ2-1
d_gene: TRBD2
v_gene: TRBV7-6
abundance: few

CDR3aa: CASSLSRLAGLYNEQFF
CDR3nt: TGTGCCAGCAGTTTGTCCCGTCTAGCGGGGTTGTACAATGAGCAGTTCTTC
j_gene: TRBJ2-1
d_gene: TRBD2
v_gene: TRBV12-3/TRBV12-4
abundance: many

CDR3aa: CASSTSRISYGYTF
CDR3nt: TGTGCCAGCTCAACGTCTAGGATCTCCTATGGCTACACCTTC
j_gene: TRBJ1-2
d_gene: NA
v_gene: TRBV6-1
abundance: NA

CDR3aa: CSAAPRHGYNNQPQHF
CDR3nt: TGCAGTGCTGCCCCCCGACATGGGTATAACAATCAGCCCCAGCATTTT
j_gene: TRBJ1-5
d_gene: NA
v_gene: TRBV20-1
abundance: few